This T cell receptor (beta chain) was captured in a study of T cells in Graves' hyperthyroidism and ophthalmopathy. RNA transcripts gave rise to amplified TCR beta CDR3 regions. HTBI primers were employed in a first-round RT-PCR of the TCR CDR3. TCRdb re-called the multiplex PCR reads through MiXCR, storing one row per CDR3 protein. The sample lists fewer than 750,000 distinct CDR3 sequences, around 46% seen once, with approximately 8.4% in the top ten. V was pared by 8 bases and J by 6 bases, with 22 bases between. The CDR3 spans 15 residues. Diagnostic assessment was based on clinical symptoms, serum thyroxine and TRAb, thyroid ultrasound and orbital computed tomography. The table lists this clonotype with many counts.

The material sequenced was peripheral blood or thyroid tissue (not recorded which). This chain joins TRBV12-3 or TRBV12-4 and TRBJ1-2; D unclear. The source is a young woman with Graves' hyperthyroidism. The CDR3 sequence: CASGALGWGADGYTF. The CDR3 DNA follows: TGTGCCAGCGGCGCCCTAGGCTGGGGTGCGGATGGCTACACCTTC.